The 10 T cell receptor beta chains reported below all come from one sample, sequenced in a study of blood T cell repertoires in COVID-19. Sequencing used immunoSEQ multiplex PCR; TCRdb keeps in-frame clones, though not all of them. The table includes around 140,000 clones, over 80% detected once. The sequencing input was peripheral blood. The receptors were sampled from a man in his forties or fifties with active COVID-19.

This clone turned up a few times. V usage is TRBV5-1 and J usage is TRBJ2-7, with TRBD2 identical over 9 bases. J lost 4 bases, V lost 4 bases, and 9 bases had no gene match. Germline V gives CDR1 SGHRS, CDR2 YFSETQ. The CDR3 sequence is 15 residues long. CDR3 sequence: CASSIGGGASYEQYF. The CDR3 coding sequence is TGCGCCAGCAGCATAGGCGGGGGGGCTTCGTACGAGCAGTACTTC.

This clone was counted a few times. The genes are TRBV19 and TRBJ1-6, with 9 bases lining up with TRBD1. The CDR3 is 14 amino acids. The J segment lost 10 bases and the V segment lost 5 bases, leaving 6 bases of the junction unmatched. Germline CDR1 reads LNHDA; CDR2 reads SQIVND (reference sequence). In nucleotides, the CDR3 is TGTGCCAGTAGTTCCGGGACAGGGAAGTCACCCCTCCACTTT. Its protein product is CASSSGTGKSPLHF.

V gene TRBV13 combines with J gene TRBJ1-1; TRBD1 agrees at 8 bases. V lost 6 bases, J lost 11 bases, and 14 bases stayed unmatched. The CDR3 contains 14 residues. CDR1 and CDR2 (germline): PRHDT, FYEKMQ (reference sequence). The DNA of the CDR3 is TGTGCCAGCAGTCCTGGACAGGGACGTCTGGGGGCTTTCTTT. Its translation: CASSPGQGRLGAFF.

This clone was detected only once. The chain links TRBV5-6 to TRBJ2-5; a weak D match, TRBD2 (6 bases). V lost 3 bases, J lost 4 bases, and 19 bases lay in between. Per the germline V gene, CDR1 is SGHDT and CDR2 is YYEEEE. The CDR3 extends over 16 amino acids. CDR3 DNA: TGTGCCAGCAGCTCACGTAACGGGGTGGAGGGAGAGACCCAGTACTTC. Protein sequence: CASSSRNGVEGETQYF.

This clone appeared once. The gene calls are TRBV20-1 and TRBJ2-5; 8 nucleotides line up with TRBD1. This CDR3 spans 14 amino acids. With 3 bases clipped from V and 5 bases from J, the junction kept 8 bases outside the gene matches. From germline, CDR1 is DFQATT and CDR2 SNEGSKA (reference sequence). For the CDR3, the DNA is TGCAGTGCTAGTGCGCAGGGGGCATGGGAGACCCAGTACTTC. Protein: CSASAQGAWETQYF.

CDR3 region: CASSPITGGVTEAFF. For the CDR3, the DNA is TGTGCCAGCAGTCCAATTACAGGGGGCGTGACTGAAGCTTTCTTT. The chain employs TRBV3-1 (or the pseudogene TRBV3-2) and TRBJ1-1; TRBD1 agrees at 9 bases. Germline trimming cut 6 bases from V and 5 bases from J; bases unmatched to any gene: 10. Germline assignment: CDR1 LGHDT and CDR2 YNNKEL (reference sequence). The CDR3 is 15 amino acids.

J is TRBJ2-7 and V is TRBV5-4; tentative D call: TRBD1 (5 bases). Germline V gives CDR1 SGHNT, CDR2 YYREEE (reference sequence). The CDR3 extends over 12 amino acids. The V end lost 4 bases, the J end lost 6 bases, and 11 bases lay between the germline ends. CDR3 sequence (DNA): TGTGCCAGCAGCACAGGATTTTCCGAGCAGTACTTC. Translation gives CASSTGFSEQYF.

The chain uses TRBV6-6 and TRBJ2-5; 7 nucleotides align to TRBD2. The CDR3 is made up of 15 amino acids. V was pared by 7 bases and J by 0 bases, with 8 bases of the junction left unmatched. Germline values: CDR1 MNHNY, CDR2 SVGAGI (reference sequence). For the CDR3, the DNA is TGTGCCAGCACTCCAGGCGGGGGACACCAAGAGACCCAGTACTTC. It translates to CASTPGGGHQETQYF.

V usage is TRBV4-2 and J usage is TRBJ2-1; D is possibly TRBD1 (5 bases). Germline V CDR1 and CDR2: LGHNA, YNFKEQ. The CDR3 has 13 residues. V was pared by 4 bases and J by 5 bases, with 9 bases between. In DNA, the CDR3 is TGTGCCAGCAGCCCCAGGGCCAACAATGAGCAGTTCTTC. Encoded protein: CASSPRANNEQFF.

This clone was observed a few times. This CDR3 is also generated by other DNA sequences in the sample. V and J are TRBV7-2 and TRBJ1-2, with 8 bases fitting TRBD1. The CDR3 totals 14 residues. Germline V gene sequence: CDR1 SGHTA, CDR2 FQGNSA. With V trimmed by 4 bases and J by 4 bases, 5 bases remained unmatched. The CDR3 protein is CASSSDRGPYGYTF. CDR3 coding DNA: TGTGCCAGCAGCTCCGACAGGGGCCCCTATGGCTACACCTTC.